These 10 T cell receptor beta chains originate from one sample sequenced in a study of OX40 agonist ivuxolimab in advanced cancers. Profiled with immunoSEQ multiplex PCR; TCRdb holds only in-frame clones, not every one. Of more than 35,000 clones listed, roughly 90% are singletons. The sequences come from CD4+ or CD8+ T cells sorted from blood, collected in a trial of the OX40 agonist ivuxolimab. The receptor set was obtained from an adult with an advanced solid tumor such as melanoma, head and neck, liver or kidney cancer.

This rearrangement joins TRBV18 to TRBJ2-5; TRBD2 aligns across 10 bases. The CDR3 extends over 15 amino acids. Trimming at V came to 2 bases and at J to 2 bases, leaving 2 bases not matched to a gene. Germline V gene sequence: CDR1 KGHSH, CDR2 LQKENI. CDR3 amino acids: CASSPGLAVQETQYF. The CDR3 region has the DNA TGTGCCAGCTCACCAGGACTAGCGGTACAAGAGACCCAGTACTTC.

The J gene is TRBJ2-1, the V gene TRBV5-1; D gene ambiguous. This CDR3 comprises 12 residues. Trimming stripped 5 bases from V and 9 bases from J, with 12 bases between. Germline V gives CDR1 SGHRS, CDR2 YFSETQ. Written as DNA, the CDR3 is TGCGCCAGCAGGATAGGATGGGGTGAGCAGTTCTTC. Residues: CASRIGWGEQFF.

This sequence joins TRBV4-1 and TRBJ2-5; 12 bases fit TRBD2. Germline lookup yields CDR1 MGHRA and CDR2 YSYEKL. The trim removed 3 bases at V and 3 bases at J, leaving 5 bases unmatched. This CDR3 has 16 amino acids. The CDR3 nucleotides read TGCGCCAGCAGCCACAGACTAGCGGGAGATAAAGAGACCCAGTACTTC. Protein product: CASSHRLAGDKETQYF.

With respect to this clone: It may be a read error: a sequence one base away is much more abundant. Different DNA sequences within this sample yield the same CDR3. V and J are TRBV11-2 and TRBJ2-7; D uncertain. The germline CDR1 and CDR2 sequences are SGHAT and FQNNGV. The CDR3 runs to 11 residues. V lost 4 bases and J 4 bases, leaving 5 bases between the germline ends. CDR3 sequence: CASSSSYEQYF. The DNA for the CDR3 is TGTGCCAGCAGCTCCTCATACGAGCAGTACTTC.

The chain couples TRBV14 to TRBJ1-5; D possibly corresponds to TRBD1 (6 bases). The CDR3 is 13 amino acids. CDR1 and CDR2 (germline): SGHDN, FVKESK. Trimming left V 2 bases short and J 4 bases short, with 6 bases between. CDR3 region: CASSQRGNQPQHF. The CDR3 coding sequence is TGTGCCAGCAGCCAAAGGGGGAATCAGCCCCAGCATTTT.

This clone showed up just a few times. The V gene is TRBV27, the J gene TRBJ1-5; D unclear. The CDR3 sequence is 13 residues long. V was cut by 6 bases and J by 6 bases, with 12 bases left in between. Germline V CDR1 and CDR2: MNHEY, SMNVEV (reference sequence). CDR3 loop: CASRAGLSQPQHF. The CDR3, as DNA: TGTGCCAGCAGGGCCGGGCTCAGTCAGCCCCAGCATTTT.

The CDR3 spells CASSQGTSADTQYF. The CDR3 DNA is TGCGCCAGCAGCCAAGGGACTTCAGCAGATACGCAGTATTTT. The V and J genes are TRBV4-1 and TRBJ2-3, with a weak D call TRBD2 (5 bases). Germline loops: CDR1 MGHRA, CDR2 YSYEKL. Between the trimmed V and J ends, which lost 1 base and 4 bases, there was a span of 9 bases. This CDR3 contains 14 residues.

This clone was observed a handful of times. The chain uses TRBV7-7 and TRBJ1-1; no definite D call. The ends were cut back, 1 base at V and 0 bases at J, with 3 bases in the middle. Germline V CDR1 and CDR2: SSHAT, FNYEAQ (reference sequence). CDR3 length: 13 residues. DNA of the CDR3: TGTGCCAGCAGCTTAGAACTGAACACTGAAGCTTTCTTT. This gives the protein CASSLELNTEAFF.

The rearrangement links TRBV7-6 to TRBJ2-7; possibly TRBD1 or TRBD2 for D (5 bases each). Germline assignment: CDR1 SGHVS and CDR2 FNYEAQ. Trimming shortened V by 5 bases and J by 2 bases, and 13 bases separated the two germline ends. The CDR3 consists of 14 residues. In DNA, the CDR3 is TGTGCCAGCAGCCCAACCGGGACCCCCTACGAGCAGTACTTC. This encodes CASSPTGTPYEQYF.

The chain joins TRBV4-1 to TRBJ2-1, with 10 bases aligning to TRBD1. Germline CDR1 and CDR2: MGHRA and YSYEKL. CDR3 length equals 14 residues. The trim removed 5 bases at V and 6 bases at J, leaving 4 bases unmatched. The CDR3 reads CASSFRTGGNEQFF. The CDR3 bases are TGCGCCAGCAGCTTCCGGACAGGGGGCAATGAGCAGTTCTTC.